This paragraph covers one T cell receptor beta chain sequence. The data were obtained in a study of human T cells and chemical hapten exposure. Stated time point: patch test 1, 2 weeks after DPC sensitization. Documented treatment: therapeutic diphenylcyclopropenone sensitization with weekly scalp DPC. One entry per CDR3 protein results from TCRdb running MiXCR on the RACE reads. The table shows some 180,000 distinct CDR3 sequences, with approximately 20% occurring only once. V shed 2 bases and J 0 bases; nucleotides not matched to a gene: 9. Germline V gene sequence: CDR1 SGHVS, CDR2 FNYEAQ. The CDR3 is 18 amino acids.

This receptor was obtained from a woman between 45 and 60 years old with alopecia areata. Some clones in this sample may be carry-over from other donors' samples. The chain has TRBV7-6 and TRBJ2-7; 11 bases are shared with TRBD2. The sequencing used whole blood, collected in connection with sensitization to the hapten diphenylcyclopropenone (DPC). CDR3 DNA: TGTGCCAGCAGCTTAAGTATACTAGCGGGGGATACCTCCTACGAGCAGTACTTC. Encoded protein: CASSLSILAGDTSYEQYF.